This is a list of T cell receptor beta chains from one sample in a study of tumor-infiltrating lymphocytes in primary liver carcinoma. TCRdb reanalysed the multiplex PCR reads using MiXCR and keeps one entry per CDR3 protein. The sample has about 320,000 distinct CDR3 sequences, 65% seen once; the top ten hold roughly 8.6%. Sequencing was carried out using peripheral blood. These TCRs come from a man in his forties with primary liver carcinoma and hepatitis B virus infection. Both conserved end residues are part of each CDR3. D genes are given only for firm matches. Only some rows state a clone size, as once, few, many or a class for expanded clones.

>.|TRBV7-9|TRBD2|TRBJ2-5
CASSPEGGSKTQYF
TGTGCTAGCAGCCCCGAGGGCGGGAGCAAGACCCAGTACTTC
>.|TRBV11-2|.|TRBJ1-3
CTSSLVVQGNSGNTIYF
TGTACCAGCAGCTTAGTGGTGCAAGGCAACTCTGGAAACACCATATATTTT
>.|TRBV29-1|.|TRBJ2-7
CSVEESSGSDEQYF
TGCAGCGTTGAAGAATCCAGTGGGAGCGACGAGCAGTACTTC
>many|TRBV12-3/TRBV12-4|.|TRBJ2-3
CASSLESFPDTQYF
TGTGCCAGCAGTTTAGAAAGTTTCCCAGATACGCAGTATTTT
>few|TRBV5-5|.|TRBJ2-2
CASSVGTGELFF
TGTGCCAGCAGTGTGGGGACGGGGGAGCTGTTTTTT
>once|TRBV29-1|.|TRBJ2-7
CSVGGNAYEQYF
TGCAGCGTTGGAGGGAACGCCTACGAGCAGTACTTC
>.|TRBV30|.|TRBJ1-1
CACPVSGANTEAFF
TGTGCCTGCCCTGTCTCGGGGGCGAACACTGAAGCTTTCTTT
>once|TRBV29-1|.|TRBJ2-1
CSADPPREQFF
TGCAGCGCTGACCCCCCGCGGGAGCAGTTCTTC
>few|TRBV5-1|TRBD1|TRBJ2-5
CASRTGIPMETQYF
TGCGCCAGCAGGACAGGGATCCCCATGGAGACCCAGTACTTC
>many|TRBV6-2/TRBV6-3|TRBD2|TRBJ2-1
CASRTSGTPNGEQFF
TGTGCCAGCAGGACTAGCGGGACACCCAATGGGGAGCAGTTCTTC
>.|TRBV5-1|TRBD1|TRBJ2-1
CASSLYRGNEQFF
TGCGCCAGCAGCTTATACAGGGGGAATGAGCAGTTCTTC
>.|TRBV28|.|TRBJ1-5
CASSLNDQPQHF
TGTGCCAGCAGTTTAAATGATCAGCCCCAGCATTTT
>many|TRBV6-2/TRBV6-3|.|TRBJ1-5
CASSRGFNQPQHF
TGTGCCAGCAGCCGAGGATTTAATCAGCCCCAGCATTTT
>.|TRBV11-2|.|TRBJ2-2
CASSLPGLTGELFF
TGTGCCAGCAGCTTACCTGGACTCACCGGGGAGCTCTTTTTT
>many|TRBV29-1|TRBD2|TRBJ2-7
CSVSGSYEQYF
TGCAGCGTTAGCGGGAGCTACGAGCAGTACTTC